A single sample gave rise to the 10 T cell receptor beta chains below, sequenced in a study of shared clonotypes between healthy human individuals. Here immunoSEQ multiplex PCR was the method, and the copy in TCRdb shows in-frame clones only, minus some. The sample yields 800,000 or so clones, about 96% seen once. CD8 cells regarded as naive lacked CD45RO, were positively chosen for CCR7, and omitted terminally differentiated effector memory CD45RA+ cells. Sample: naive CD8+ T cells sorted from blood. The receptors were gathered from a man aged 25-40 years in good health.

The rearrangement uses TRBV28 and TRBJ2-7; D remains unclear. V dropped 5 bases and J dropped 4 bases, with 12 bases sitting between them. The CDR3 extends over 13 amino acids. The germline V gene encodes CDR1 MDHEN and CDR2 SYDVKM. CDR3 coding DNA: TGTGCCAGCAGTCCCGGGCCTTTTTACGAGCAGTACTTC. Translation: CASSPGPFYEQYF.

This clone was counted once. This rearrangement joins TRBV7-9 to TRBJ2-1; TRBD2 might be the D (6 bases). CDR1 is SEHNR and CDR2 is FQNEAQ in the germline V gene (reference sequence). V was pared by 7 bases and J by 3 bases, with 16 bases between. This CDR3 region has 15 residues. CDR3 DNA sequence: TGTGCCAGCACCTGGGGAGGCAAAGGCTACAATGAGCAGTTCTTC. It translates to CASTWGGKGYNEQFF.

The rearrangement joins TRBV7-3 to TRBJ2-2; possibly TRBD2 for D (6 bases). V lost 3 bases to trimming and J lost 4 bases, with 15 bases between them. The CDR3 runs to 16 residues. Germline V gene sequence: CDR1 SGHTA, CDR2 FQGTGA. For the CDR3, the DNA is TGTGCCAGCAGCTTGTTTCCTAGCGAGGGCACCGGGGAGCTGTTTTTT. Translated: CASSLFPSEGTGELFF.

This clone was picked up one time. The chain uses TRBV5-1 and TRBJ2-1; weak D call: TRBD1 (7 bases). Germline assignment: CDR1 SGHRS and CDR2 YFSETQ. The CDR3 consists of 14 residues. With 6 bases removed from V and 3 bases from J, the gap between germline ends came to 13 bases. The CDR3 reads CASKEGTDYNEQFF. CDR3 DNA sequence: TGCGCCAGCAAGGAGGGGACAGACTACAATGAGCAGTTCTTC.

This clone was found once. This chain joins TRBV11-3 and TRBJ1-1; D gene unclear. Per germline, CDR1 SGHNT and CDR2 YENEEA. Trimming shortened V by 2 bases and J by 1 base, and 5 bases separated the two germline ends. The CDR3 contains 13 residues. The CDR3 nucleotides are TGTGCCAGCAGCTTATATACGAACACTGAAGCTTTCTTT. This translates into CASSLYTNTEAFF.

V and J are TRBV27 and TRBJ2-5; 11 bases are a match to TRBD1. Per germline, CDR1 MNHEY and CDR2 SMNVEV (reference sequence). With 5 bases clipped from V and 5 bases from J, the junction kept 10 bases outside the gene matches. The CDR3 is 16 amino acids. CDR3 in amino acids: CASSEDRGPFGETQYF. CDR3 DNA: TGTGCCAGCAGTGAGGACAGGGGGCCATTTGGTGAGACCCAGTACTTC.

Concerning this clone itself: The same CDR3 can be traced to other DNA sequences in this sample. This rearrangement joins TRBV13 to TRBJ2-1, with unresolved D. This CDR3 comprises 12 residues. Trimming took 0 bases from V and 7 from J, leaving 4 bases between them. Germline lookup yields CDR1 PRHDT and CDR2 FYEKMQ (reference sequence). CDR3 nucleotide sequence: TGTGCCAGCAGCTTAGGAGGGAATGAGCAGTTCTTC. Translating it yields CASSLGGNEQFF.

This clone has only one observation. The rearrangement joins TRBV6-5 to TRBJ2-7, with 9 bases identical to TRBD2. V shed 4 bases, J shed 1 base, and the junction held 5 bases outside the gene matches. The CDR3 runs to 15 residues. Germline V CDR1 and CDR2: MNHEY, SVGAGI. The CDR3 reads CASSSMTSGSYEQYF. The CDR3 nucleotides read TGTGCCAGCAGTTCGATGACTAGCGGTTCCTACGAGCAGTACTTC.

The chain is built from TRBV27 and TRBJ1-5; TRBD1 might be the D (5 bases). This CDR3 is built from 14 residues. Trimming stripped 6 bases from V and 0 bases from J, with 9 bases between. CDR1 is MNHEY and CDR2 is SMNVEV in the germline V gene (reference sequence). The chain's CDR3 is CASRLTDSNQPQHF. Here the CDR3 DNA reads TGTGCCAGCAGGTTGACAGATAGCAATCAGCCCCAGCATTTT.

The rearrangement uses TRBV5-5 and TRBJ2-7; D may be TRBD1 (5 bases). Trimming took 1 base from V and 2 from J, leaving 10 bases between them. The CDR3 sequence is 14 residues long. Germline V gene lookup returns CDR1 SGHKS and CDR2 YYEKEE (reference sequence). The CDR3 reads CASSLRSGTYEQYF. In DNA, the CDR3 is TGTGCCAGCAGCTTGAGGTCAGGGACCTACGAGCAGTACTTC.